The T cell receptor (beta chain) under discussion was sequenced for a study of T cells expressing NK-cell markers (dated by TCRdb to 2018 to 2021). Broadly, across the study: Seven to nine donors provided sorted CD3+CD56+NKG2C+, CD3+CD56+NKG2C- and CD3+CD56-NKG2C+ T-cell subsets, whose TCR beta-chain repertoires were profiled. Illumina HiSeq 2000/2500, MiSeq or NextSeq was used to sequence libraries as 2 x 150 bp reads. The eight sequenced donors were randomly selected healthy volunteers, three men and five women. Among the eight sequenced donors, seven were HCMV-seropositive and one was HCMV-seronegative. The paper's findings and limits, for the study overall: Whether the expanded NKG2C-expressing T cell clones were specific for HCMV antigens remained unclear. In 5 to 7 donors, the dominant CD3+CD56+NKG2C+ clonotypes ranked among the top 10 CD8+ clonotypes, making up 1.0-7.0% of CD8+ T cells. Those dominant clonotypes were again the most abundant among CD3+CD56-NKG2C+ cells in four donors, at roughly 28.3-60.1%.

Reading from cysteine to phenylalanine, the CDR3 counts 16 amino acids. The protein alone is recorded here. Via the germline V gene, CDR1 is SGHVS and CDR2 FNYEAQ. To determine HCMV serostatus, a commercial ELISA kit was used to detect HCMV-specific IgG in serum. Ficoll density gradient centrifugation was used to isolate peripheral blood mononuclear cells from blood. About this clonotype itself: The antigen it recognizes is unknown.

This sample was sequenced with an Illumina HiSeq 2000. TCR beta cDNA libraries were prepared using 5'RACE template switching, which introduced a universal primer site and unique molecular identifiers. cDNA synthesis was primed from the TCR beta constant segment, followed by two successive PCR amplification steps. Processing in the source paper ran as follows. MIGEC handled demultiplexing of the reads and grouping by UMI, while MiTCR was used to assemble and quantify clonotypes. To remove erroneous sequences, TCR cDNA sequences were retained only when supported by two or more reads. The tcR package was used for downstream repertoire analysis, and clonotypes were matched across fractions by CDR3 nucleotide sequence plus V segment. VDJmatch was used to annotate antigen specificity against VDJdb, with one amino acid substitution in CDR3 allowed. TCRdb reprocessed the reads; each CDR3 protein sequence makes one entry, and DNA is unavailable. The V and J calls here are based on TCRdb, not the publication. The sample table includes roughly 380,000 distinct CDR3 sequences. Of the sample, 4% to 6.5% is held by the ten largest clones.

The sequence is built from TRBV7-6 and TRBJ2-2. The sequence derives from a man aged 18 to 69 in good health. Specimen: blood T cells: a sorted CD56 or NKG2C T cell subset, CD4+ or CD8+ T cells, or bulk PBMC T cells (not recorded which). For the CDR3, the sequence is CASSSMFGVNTGELFF.